Shown below are 20 T cell receptor beta chains from a single sample sequenced in a study of blood T cell repertoires in COVID-19. Data came from immunoSEQ multiplex PCR; TCRdb stores just in-frame clones and leaves some out. The sample consists of 150,000 to 200,000 clones, about 74% of them appearing once. The sample consisted of peripheral blood. Receptors originate from a woman aged 80 or over with acute or convalescent COVID-19.

This chain connects TRBV6-5 to TRBJ1-4; no clear D. The germline V gene has CDR1 MNHEY and CDR2 SVGAGI. The V and J ends lost 7 bases and 0 bases respectively, with 12 bases between them. This CDR3 contains 15 residues. The CDR3 coding sequence is TGTGCCAGCAAGGTACAGATTGCAACTAATGAAAAACTGTTTTTT. Encoded protein: CASKVQIATNEKLFF.

The genes are TRBV7-8 and TRBJ2-1; 7 nucleotides line up with TRBD2. This CDR3 is 14 amino acids long. Per germline, CDR1 SGHVS and CDR2 FQNEAQ. V lost 5 bases to trimming and J lost 8 bases; unmatched junction nucleotides: 9. The DNA for the CDR3 is TGTGCCAGCAGCCAGGAGAGACTAGCCTATGAGCAGTTCTTC. Protein: CASSQERLAYEQFF.

The chain combines TRBV3-1 (or the pseudogene TRBV3-2) with TRBJ1-1, with TRBD1 identical over 9 bases. In germline, CDR1 is LGHDT, CDR2 YNNKEL (reference sequence). This CDR3 contains 16 residues. J lost 4 bases, V lost 3 bases, and 9 bases had no gene match. DNA of the CDR3: TGTGCCAGCAGCCAGTACCTAGACAGGGGGGCCACTGAAGCTTTCTTT. It is translated as CASSQYLDRGATEAFF.

The gene calls are TRBV18 and TRBJ1-3; 7 positions match TRBD1. V shed 3 bases, J shed 1 base, and the junction held 3 bases outside the gene matches. The CDR3 is 15 residues long. Germline values: CDR1 KGHSH, CDR2 LQKENI. The CDR3 DNA reads as TGTGCCAGCTCACCCGGGACAGTTTCTGGAAACACCATATATTTT. The encoded protein is CASSPGTVSGNTIYF. The full variable domain, its missing parts supplied by reference TRBV18 and TRBJ1-3, is NAGVMQNPRHLVRRRGQEARLRCSPMKGHSHVYWYRQLPEEGLKFMVYLQKENIIDESGMPKERFSAEFPKEGPSILRIQQVVRGDSAAYFCASSPGTVSGNTIYFGEGSWLTVV.

This chain links TRBV9 with TRBJ2-2, with 9 bases that match TRBD2. V shed 3 bases, J shed 0 bases, and the junction held 9 bases outside the gene matches. The CDR3 totals 18 residues. CDR1 SGDLS and CDR2 YYNGEE come from the germline V gene. The CDR3: CASSETTSGAANTGELFF. For the CDR3, the DNA is TGTGCCAGCAGCGAGACGACTAGCGGAGCCGCGAACACCGGGGAGCTGTTTTTT.

The V and J genes are TRBV9 and TRBJ2-5; 9 bases fit TRBD1. With 1 base clipped from V and 5 bases from J, the junction kept 3 bases outside the gene matches. CDR1 SGDLS and CDR2 YYNGEE come from the germline V gene. The CDR3 has 14 residues. Written as DNA, the CDR3 is TGTGCCAGCAGCGTAACAGGGGGCGAGGAGACCCAGTACTTC. It translates to CASSVTGGEETQYF.

This chain links TRBV27 with TRBJ1-4; 7 bases map to TRBD1. Germline V gene sequence: CDR1 MNHEY, CDR2 SMNVEV (reference sequence). The J segment lost 5 bases and the V segment lost 5 bases, leaving 5 bases of the junction unmatched. The CDR3 spans 14 residues. CDR3 in DNA: TGTGCCAGCAGTCGGGACAGTCAAAATGAAAAACTGTTTTTT. This gives the protein CASSRDSQNEKLFF.

The V and J genes are TRBV5-8 and TRBJ2-7, with unresolved D. The CDR3 is 14 amino acids. Germline V gene data show CDR1 as SGHTS and CDR2 as YDEGEE. V lost 1 base and J lost 3, with 11 bases in between. This chain's CDR3 is CASSLNWQNYEQYF. DNA of the CDR3: TGTGCCAGCAGCTTGAATTGGCAGAACTACGAGCAGTACTTC.

This chain links TRBV30 with TRBJ1-2; 8 nucleotides align to TRBD1. V shed 8 bases, J shed 3 bases, and the junction held 14 bases outside the gene matches. The CDR3 spans 15 residues. From germline, CDR1 is GTSNPN and CDR2 SVGIG (reference sequence). The CDR3 region is CARGEDREIYYGYTF. The CDR3 nucleotides read TGTGCCCGGGGGGAGGACAGGGAAATATACTATGGCTACACCTTC.

This clone has a single count. The chain has TRBV18 and TRBJ1-3; TRBD1 aligns across 7 bases. The germline V gene has CDR1 KGHSH and CDR2 LQKENI. Unmatched junction bases numbered 13, after V lost 4 bases and J lost 1 base. CDR3 length: 18 residues. The CDR3 region is CASSLYRDSENSGNTIYF. CDR3 bases: TGTGCCAGCTCACTATATCGGGACAGCGAGAATTCTGGAAACACCATATATTTT.

The J gene is TRBJ2-2, the V gene TRBV5-4, with TRBD2 matching 10 bases. The ends lost 4 bases at V and 4 bases at J; junction bases unmatched: 7. The V gene's germline CDR1 is SGHNT and CDR2 YYREEE (reference sequence). This CDR3 contains 16 residues. CDR3 sequence: CASSALAGGFTGELFF. Here the CDR3 DNA reads TGTGCCAGCAGCGCCTTAGCGGGAGGATTCACCGGGGAGCTGTTTTTT. Using reference TRBV5-4 and TRBJ2-2 for the parts outside the CDR3, the full variable domain is ETGVTQSPTHLIKTRGQQVTLRCSSQSGHNTVSWYQQALGQGPQFIFQYYREEENGRGNFPPRFSGLQFPNYSSELNVNALELDDSALYLCASSALAGGFTGELFFGEGSRLTVL.

V usage is TRBV2 and J usage is TRBJ2-2; TRBD2 matches 9 bases. V dropped 8 bases and J dropped 6; count of bases not matched to a gene: 13. This CDR3 spans 16 amino acids. CDR1 and CDR2 (germline): SNHLY, FYNNEI. The CDR3, as DNA: TGTGCCAGCGCCCTTATAGCGGGAGTAGGCGCCGGGGAGCTGTTTTTT. Translated: CASALIAGVGAGELFF. The complete variable domain, with remaining parts taken from reference TRBV2 and TRBJ2-2, reads EPEVTQTPSHQVTQMGQEVILRCVPISNHLYFYWYRQILGQKVEFLVSFYNNEISEKSEIFDDQFSVERPDGSNFTLKIRSTKLEDSAMYFCASALIAGVGAGELFFGEGSRLTVL.

This clone was picked up one time. The V call is TRBV7-6, the J call TRBJ2-2; TRBD1 might be the D (5 bases). From germline, CDR1 is SGHVS and CDR2 FNYEAQ. The CDR3 is 16 amino acids. V lost 5 bases, J lost 0 bases, and 13 bases lay in between. The CDR3 reads CASSQNPRANTGELFF. DNA of the CDR3: TGTGCCAGCAGCCAAAACCCCAGGGCGAACACCGGGGAGCTGTTTTTT.

The rearrangement uses TRBV3-1 (or the pseudogene TRBV3-2) and TRBJ2-5; 9 bases line up with TRBD2. J was trimmed by 4 bases and V by 0 bases; bases with no gene match: 9. Germline CDR1 and CDR2: LGHDT and YNNKEL (reference sequence). CDR3 length equals 17 residues. CDR3 nucleotides: TGTGCCAGCAGCCAAGATACAGCGGGAGGAGTCGGAGAGACCCAGTACTTC. Amino acids: CASSQDTAGGVGETQYF.

The rearrangement joins TRBV7-2 to TRBJ2-3, with D uncertain. The V gene lost 5 bases and the J gene lost 5 bases, with 11 bases spanning the gap. CDR1 SGHTA and CDR2 FQGNSA come from the germline V gene. The CDR3 sequence is 13 residues long. The DNA of the CDR3 is TGTGCCAGCAGCCGAGTACCGAAAGATACGCAGTATTTT. It specifies CASSRVPKDTQYF.

CDR3 sequence (DNA): TGTGCCAGCAGTTACACCTTTAGCGGGAGCGAGCAGTACTTC. Translated: CASSYTFSGSEQYF. This chain connects TRBV6-2 or TRBV6-3 to TRBJ2-7, with 9 bases that match TRBD2. This CDR3 contains 14 residues. V gave up 2 bases and J gave up 6 bases; unmatched junction bases: 5. Looked up from germline, CDR1 is MNHEY and CDR2 is SVGEGT.

The chain links TRBV7-9 to TRBJ1-1, with no clear D. Germline assignment: CDR1 SEHNR and CDR2 FQNEAQ (reference sequence). V was clipped by 3 bases and J by 3 bases, with 14 bases between them. The CDR3 is 15 amino acids. For the CDR3, the DNA is TGTGCCAGCAGCTTTATTTCCGGGGTGGACACTGAAGCTTTCTTT. Amino acid sequence: CASSFISGVDTEAFF.

The rearrangement joins TRBV7-9 to TRBJ2-3, with D maybe TRBD1 (6 bases). The germline V gene encodes CDR1 SEHNR and CDR2 FQNEAQ (reference sequence). The CDR3 spans 15 residues. V was pared by 5 bases and J by 1 base, with 13 bases between. CDR3 amino acids: CASSPDAGGTDTQYF. The CDR3 nucleotides read TGTGCCAGCAGCCCCGATGCAGGGGGCACAGATACGCAGTATTTT.

The V gene is TRBV11-3, the J gene TRBJ2-2; D remains ambiguous. CDR1 is SGHNT and CDR2 is YENEEA in the germline V gene. V lost 5 bases and J 1 base, leaving 11 bases between the germline ends. The CDR3 spans 15 residues. The CDR3 nucleotides read TGTGCCAGCAGCCCGTCGACTGTGAACACCGGGGAGCTGTTTTTT. Translation: CASSPSTVNTGELFF.

This clone was observed a few times. This sequence joins TRBV12-3 or TRBV12-4 and TRBJ2-7; weak D call: TRBD1 (6 bases). V shed 6 bases and J shed 5 bases, with 14 bases lying between them. The CDR3 totals 13 residues. The CDR3 protein is CASSIADRNEQYF. The CDR3 bases are TGTGCCAGCAGCATCGCTGACAGGAACGAGCAGTACTTC.